The 17 T cell receptor beta chains presented below share a single source sample, sequenced in a study of shared clonotypes between healthy human individuals. TCRdb's table, derived via immunoSEQ multiplex PCR, lists solely in-frame clones and lacks some. The sample includes about 1.5 million clones, 95% to 99% of them seen just once. Sequenced material: naive CD4+ T cells sorted from blood. Subset denoted: CD45RA+ positively selected. The receptors were gathered from a man aged 25-45 years in good health.

V and J are TRBV6-4 and TRBJ2-1; weak D call: TRBD2 (5 bases). This CDR3 has 15 amino acids. V shed 0 bases and J shed 10 bases, with 16 bases lying between them. The germline gives CDR1 MRHNA, CDR2 SNTAGT. In DNA, the CDR3 is TGTGCCAGCAGTGACTCGGGAGTAGATCTCCCAGAGCAGTTCTTC. It yields the protein CASSDSGVDLPEQFF.

The chain employs TRBV19 and TRBJ2-3; D gene uncertain. Germline CDR1 LNHDA, CDR2 SQIVND (reference sequence). The CDR3 is 13 amino acids. V was clipped by 1 base and J by 7 bases, with 9 bases between them. The CDR3 nucleotides read TGTGCCAGTAGTATAGGACCGGAATATACGCAGTATTTT. Translated: CASSIGPEYTQYF. The full variable domain, rest sourced from reference TRBV19 and TRBJ2-3, is DGGITQSPKYLFRKEGQNVTLSCEQNLNHDAMYWYRQDPGQGLRLIYYSQIVNDFQKGDIAEGYSVSREKKESFPLTVTSAQKNPTAFYLCASSIGPEYTQYFGPGTRLTVL.

This rearrangement joins TRBV28 to TRBJ1-2; D is undetermined. Trimming took off 7 bases at V and 4 bases at J, with 16 bases between the two ends. The CDR3 runs to 14 residues. CDR1 and CDR2 from the germline V gene are MDHEN and SYDVKM. The CDR3 sequence is CASTLGPNIYGYTF. Here the CDR3 DNA reads TGTGCCAGCACCCTCGGACCGAACATCTATGGCTACACCTTC.

The J gene is TRBJ2-2, the V gene TRBV9; no clear D gene. The CDR3 covers 14 residues. Germline-derived CDR1 and CDR2 are SGDLS and YYNGEE. V gave up 2 bases and J gave up 4 bases, with 9 bases separating them. CDR3 bases: TGTGCCAGCAGCGTTGAGACATCCACCGGGGAGCTGTTTTTT. It is translated as CASSVETSTGELFF.

The chain combines TRBV7-2 with TRBJ2-7; the match to TRBD2 covers 11 bases. The CDR3 runs 18 residues. V was clipped by 2 bases and J by 0 bases; unmatched bases: 9. Germline V gene data show CDR1 as SGHTA and CDR2 as FQGNSA. The CDR3 bases are TGTGCCAGCAGCTTATCCCCTAGCGGGAGGAGTAGCTCCTACGAGCAGTACTTC. It codes for CASSLSPSGRSSSYEQYF.

This chain uses TRBV6-1 with TRBJ2-7; 7 bases match TRBD2. V gave up 4 bases and J gave up 5 bases; unmatched junction bases: 5. Germline V gene sequence: CDR1 MNHNS, CDR2 SASEGT. The CDR3 has 13 amino acids. This CDR3 is CASSGRAGNEQYF. As DNA, the CDR3 is TGTGCCAGCAGTGGTAGAGCGGGGAACGAGCAGTACTTC.

This sequence joins TRBV6-4 and TRBJ2-2; D may be TRBD1 (5 bases). This CDR3 has 14 amino acids. V shed 4 bases and J shed 1 base, with 7 bases lying between them. Germline V gives CDR1 MRHNA, CDR2 SNTAGT. CDR3 in amino acids: CASSGQGNTGELFF. DNA for the CDR3: TGTGCCAGCAGTGGCCAGGGGAACACCGGGGAGCTGTTTTTT.

The CDR3: CASSATSGPGDTQYF. CDR3 DNA sequence: TGTGCCAGCAGTGCGACTAGCGGCCCGGGTGATACGCAGTATTTT. This chain connects TRBV6-1 to TRBJ2-3; 9 bases are a match to TRBD2. Germline CDR1 reads MNHNS; CDR2 reads SASEGT. This CDR3 region has 15 residues. V gave up 4 bases and J gave up 6 bases; unmatched junction bases: 8.

The chain recombines TRBV7-8 with TRBJ2-3, with D possibly being TRBD2 (5 bases). Germline loops: CDR1 SGHVS, CDR2 FQNEAQ. The V gene lost 0 bases and the J gene lost 11 bases, with 18 bases spanning the gap. The CDR3 covers 15 residues. In DNA, the CDR3 is TGTGCCAGCAGCTTAGCCACCTGGATGGCGGGTGGGCAGTATTTT. Its protein product is CASSLATWMAGGQYF. Together with reference TRBV7-8 and TRBJ2-3, the CDR3 gives the full variable domain: GAGVSQSPRYKVAKRGQDVALRCDPISGHVSLFWYQQALGQGPEFLTYFQNEAQLDKSGLPSDRFFAERPEGSVSTLKIQRTQQEDSAVYLCASSLATWMAGGQYFGPGTRLTVL.

The V and J genes are TRBV5-6 and TRBJ1-4, with D maybe TRBD1 (6 bases). The length of the CDR3 is 16 residues. In germline, CDR1 is SGHDT, CDR2 YYEEEE. The V gene lost 0 bases and the J gene lost 3 bases, with 12 bases spanning the gap. CDR3 protein: CASSLGRGTANEKLFF. CDR3 nucleotides: TGTGCCAGCAGCTTGGGGAGGGGGACGGCTAATGAAAAACTGTTTTTT.

This clone was found once. The sample holds other DNA sequences that translate to the same CDR3. The V call is TRBV18, the J call TRBJ2-5; D ambiguous. Deletions cut 4 bases from V and 3 bases from J, with 6 bases between. Germline V gives CDR1 KGHSH, CDR2 LQKENI. The CDR3 extends over 12 amino acids. The CDR3 loop is CASSQLEETQYF. DNA for the CDR3: TGTGCCAGCTCACAACTCGAAGAGACCCAGTACTTC.

This chain uses TRBV30 with TRBJ2-7; 13 nucleotides match TRBD2. The V segment lost 4 bases and the J segment 4 bases; nucleotides outside the gene matches: 4. The CDR3 runs 14 residues. Germline CDR1 GTSNPN, CDR2 SVGIG (reference sequence). CDR3: CAWTTSGRVYEQYF. Here the CDR3 DNA reads TGTGCCTGGACTACTAGCGGGAGGGTTTACGAGCAGTACTTC.

The rearrangement links TRBV11-2 to TRBJ2-2; 9 bases align to TRBD1. CDR3 size: 15 residues. Germline CDR1 is SGHAT and CDR2 is FQNNGV. With 4 bases clipped from V and 9 bases from J, the junction kept 9 bases outside the gene matches. CDR3 amino acids: CASSSRDRVTWELFF. The CDR3 DNA reads TGTGCCAGCAGCTCCCGGGACAGGGTTACCTGGGAGCTGTTTTTT. The whole variable domain, remainder taken from reference TRBV11-2 and TRBJ2-2, is EAGVAQSPRYKIIEKRQSVAFWCNPISGHATLYWYQQILGQGPKLLIQFQNNGVVDDSQLPKDRFSAERLKGVDSTLKIQPAKLEDSAVYLCASSSRDRVTWELFFGEGSRLTVL.

The chain is built from TRBV18 and TRBJ2-7; D gene unclear. V lost 4 bases and J lost 3, with 22 bases in between. Germline V lookup: CDR1 KGHSH, CDR2 LQKENI. This CDR3 has 17 residues. CDR3 sequence reads: CASSLLFTVDHLYEQYF. Here the CDR3 DNA reads TGTGCCAGCTCACTCCTCTTTACTGTAGACCATCTCTACGAGCAGTACTTC. Full variable domain (missing parts from reference TRBV18 and TRBJ2-7): NAGVMQNPRHLVRRRGQEARLRCSPMKGHSHVYWYRQLPEEGLKFMVYLQKENIIDESGMPKERFSAEFPKEGPSILRIQQVVRGDSAAYFCASSLLFTVDHLYEQYFGPGTRLTVT.

The chain joins TRBV5-1 to TRBJ2-7; a possible D gene is TRBD2 (6 bases). Per germline, CDR1 SGHRS and CDR2 YFSETQ. CDR3 length equals 18 residues. V lost 4 bases, J lost 1 base, and 24 bases lay in between. The CDR3 nucleotides are TGCGCCAGCAGCCTCATCCAACCCGGGAGCTCTGGATCCTACGAGCAGTACTTC. Residues: CASSLIQPGSSGSYEQYF.

V gene TRBV7-6 combines with J gene TRBJ2-5; D gene ambiguous. CDR1 is SGHVS and CDR2 is FNYEAQ in the germline V gene. With 4 bases removed from V and 2 bases from J, the gap between germline ends came to 14 bases. The CDR3 contains 15 residues. For the CDR3, the DNA is TGTGCCAGCAGCTCACCACGGGCAGTACAAGAGACCCAGTACTTC. This encodes CASSSPRAVQETQYF.

This clone occurred once. The J gene is TRBJ2-1, the V gene TRBV5-1; 8 nucleotides line up with TRBD2. J was trimmed by 0 bases and V by 4 bases; bases with no gene match: 9. CDR1 and CDR2 from the germline V gene are SGHRS and YFSETQ. The CDR3 is made up of 17 amino acids. The CDR3 reads CASSTGLGPSSYNEQFF. The CDR3 DNA reads TGCGCCAGCAGCACGGGACTAGGACCTTCCTCCTACAATGAGCAGTTCTTC.